A selection of T cell receptor beta chains follows, all from one sample in a study of blood T cell repertoires in COVID-19. Generated by immunoSEQ multiplex PCR, the TCRdb table keeps only in-frame clones and is missing some. The profile covers 270,000 or so clones, with about four fifths appearing a single time and 8% to 9.5% taken by the ten largest. The sample was peripheral blood. These receptors were collected from a woman between 45 and 60 years old who had recovered from COVID-19. The CDR3 runs from the conserved cysteine through the conserved F or W. The D gene is left open where the match is weak. Expanded clones are given a class, and other clones once, few, many or no size at all.

J gene,D gene,V gene,clone size,CDR3 protein,CDR3 DNA
TRBJ2-7,-,TRBV27,-,CASSPYPDLVREQYF,TGTGCCAGCAGCCCCTACCCCGATTTGGTGAGGGAGCAGTACTTC
TRBJ2-6,TRBD2,TRBV19,-,CASSTSGPGANVLTF,TGTGCCAGTAGTACTAGCGGTCCTGGGGCCAACGTCCTGACTTTC
TRBJ2-4,-,TRBV28,-,CASSFRTALAKNIQYF,TGTGCCAGCAGTTTTCGGACAGCACTAGCCAAAAACATTCAGTACTTC
TRBJ2-1,TRBD2,TRBV28,-,CASSFESGGSSYNEQFF,TGTGCCAGCAGTTTTGAGAGCGGGGGAAGCTCCTACAATGAGCAGTTCTTC
TRBJ2-4,TRBD2,TRBV13,-,CASRGGDPGAKNIQYF,TGTGCCAGCCGGGGAGGGGATCCAGGAGCCAAAAACATTCAGTACTTC
TRBJ2-1,TRBD2,TRBV24-1,-,CATSDLPGLAGGSSSYNEQFF,TGTGCCACCAGTGATTTACCCGGACTAGCGGGGGGGTCGAGCTCCTACAATGAGCAGTTCTTC
TRBJ2-1,-,TRBV5-4,-,CASSFASGNEQFF,TGTGCCAGCAGCTTCGCCTCCGGGAATGAGCAGTTCTTC
TRBJ2-3,-,TRBV12-5,-,CASGLATHTQYF,TGTGCTAGTGGTTTGGCCACACATACGCAGTATTTT
TRBJ2-3,TRBD2,TRBV28,-,CASSFSFRVAGGGGLDTQYF,TGTGCCAGCAGTTTCAGTTTCAGGGTAGCGGGAGGAGGGGGCCTAGATACGCAGTATTTT
TRBJ2-2,-,TRBV5-3,-,CARSGGQTGELFF,TGTGCCAGAAGCGGTGGACAGACCGGGGAGCTGTTTTTT
TRBJ1-1,TRBD1,TRBV5-4,-,CASSWTGGFTEAFF,TGTGCCAGCAGCTGGACAGGGGGCTTCACTGAAGCTTTCTTT
TRBJ2-3,TRBD2,TRBV5-1,-,CASSLVAGGSTDTQYF,TGCGCCAGCAGCTTAGTAGCGGGGGGCTCCACAGATACGCAGTATTTT
TRBJ2-7,TRBD2,TRBV7-7,few,CASSLVAGDPVAEQYF,TGTGCCAGCAGCTTAGTGGCGGGAGACCCAGTCGCCGAGCAGTACTTC
TRBJ2-1,TRBD2,TRBV7-9,-,CASSLGVWEGSHYNEQFF,TGTGCCAGCAGCTTAGGAGTATGGGAGGGCTCTCACTACAATGAGCAGTTCTTC